One and the same sample provided the 27 T cell receptor beta chains below, sequenced in a study of glioma-infiltrating T cells. TCR alpha and beta CDR3 regions were amplified from RNA using iRepertoire nested multiplex PCR. TCRdb redid the calling of the multiplex PCR reads with MiXCR, one entry per CDR3 protein. The profile shows some 190,000 distinct CDR3 sequences, roughly a third of them singletons. Sequencing used glioma tissue, nonneoplastic brain tissue, or PBMCs (not recorded which). The source of these receptors is a human donor with low-grade glioma or glioblastoma, undergoing nonglioma brain surgery, or in good health (not recorded which).

This clonotype occurred many times. The J gene is TRBJ2-5, the V gene TRBV7-2, with 8 nucleotides matching TRBD2. V was clipped by 1 base and J by 5 bases; unmatched bases: 9. The germline V gene encodes CDR1 SGHTA and CDR2 FQGNSA. The CDR3 has 16 amino acids. CDR3 sequence: CASSLGGTSRRETQYF. The CDR3 nucleotides read TGTGCCAGCAGCTTAGGCGGGACTAGTCGGAGGGAGACCCAGTACTTC.

This clonotype was seen only a few times. CDR3 sequence: CASKLGTGGLDTEAFF. The CDR3 DNA follows: TGCGCCAGCAAGTTGGGGACAGGGGGCCTGGACACTGAAGCTTTCTTT. V is TRBV5-1 and J is TRBJ1-1; 12 bases match TRBD1. The CDR3 runs to 16 residues. V gave up 6 bases and J gave up 3 bases; unmatched junction bases: 9. Germline V gene lookup returns CDR1 SGHRS and CDR2 YFSETQ.

This clonotype was counted ten times or more. This chain joins TRBV29-1 and TRBJ1-2; TRBD1 agrees at 7 bases. After removal of 3 bases from V and 8 bases from J, the junction contained 6 bases not matched to a gene. This CDR3 is 12 amino acids long. In germline, CDR1 is SQVTM, CDR2 ANQGSEA. CDR3: CSVDKTGWGYTF. The CDR3 bases are TGCAGCGTTGACAAGACAGGGTGGGGCTACACCTTC.

This clonotype has ten or more counts. This rearrangement joins TRBV12-3 or TRBV12-4 to TRBJ2-5; D might be TRBD1 or TRBD2, each matching 5 bases. The CDR3 length is 17 residues. Deletions cut 2 bases from V and 3 bases from J, with 19 bases between. The CDR3 nucleotides are TGTGCCAGCAGTTTAATGTCAGGGTGGGGGAATAAAGAGACCCAGTACTTC. This codes for CASSLMSGWGNKETQYF.

This clonotype was counted between two and nine times. Just one base apart from a much larger clone, this may be a read error. The CDR3 nucleotides are TGTGCCAGCAGACTAGCGGGAGAGGGGCACAATGAGCAGTTCTTC. It codes for CASRLAGEGHNEQFF. V gene TRBV6-1 combines with J gene TRBJ2-1; 11 nucleotides align to TRBD2. The length of the CDR3 is 15 residues. Unmatched junction bases numbered 6, after V lost 6 bases and J lost 5 bases. Germline CDR1 and CDR2: MNHNS and SASEGT.

This clonotype was detected a few times. V usage is TRBV5-4 and J usage is TRBJ2-1; D gene ambiguous. The V and J ends lost 3 bases and 6 bases respectively, with 10 bases between them. This CDR3 is built from 13 residues. Per germline, CDR1 SGHNT and CDR2 YYREEE (reference sequence). Here the CDR3 reads CASSWALGNEQFF. The CDR3 DNA sequence: TGTGCCAGCAGCTGGGCGCTAGGCAATGAGCAGTTCTTC.

The chain employs TRBV6-6 and TRBJ2-7; 7 nucleotides agree with TRBD1. Trimming removed 2 bases from V and 7 bases from J; junction bases left unmatched: 17. The CDR3 spans 17 residues. The germline CDR1 and CDR2 sequences are MNHNY and SVGAGI (reference sequence). The CDR3 is CASSYRSGTVPYGEQYF. The CDR3 bases are TGTGCCAGCAGTTACCGCTCCGGGACAGTGCCCTACGGGGAGCAGTACTTC.

This clonotype was observed at least ten times. The chain couples TRBV20-1 to TRBJ2-7; the D is unclear. Trimming pared 4 bases from V and 1 base from J, leaving 8 bases between. CDR3 size: 12 residues. The V gene's germline CDR1 is DFQATT and CDR2 SNEGSKA (reference sequence). The CDR3 region is CSAKRSSYEQYF. The DNA for the CDR3 is TGCAGTGCTAAAAGGAGTTCCTACGAGCAGTACTTC.

This rearrangement joins TRBV19 to TRBJ1-5; 10 nucleotides line up with TRBD1. Germline V gene lookup returns CDR1 LNHDA and CDR2 SQIVND (reference sequence). V shed 4 bases and J 6 bases; nucleotides not matched to a gene: 12. This CDR3 comprises 17 residues. CDR3 protein: CASSTEPGQGYCQPQHF. The CDR3 nucleotides are TGTGCCAGTAGTACAGAGCCGGGACAGGGGTATTGTCAGCCCCAGCATTTT.

About this clonotype itself: At one of its ends the junction is not consistent with the germline gene, which may arise from a read error. The rearrangement uses TRBV11-3 and TRBJ2-2, with TRBD2 matching over 12 bases. This CDR3 region has 16 residues. Germline V gene sequence: CDR1 SGHNT, CDR2 YENEEA. DNA for the CDR3: TGTGCCAGCAGCCAAAGACTAGCGGGAGAGTTCGGGGAGATGTTTTTT. Its protein is CASSQRLAGEFGEMFF. The full variable domain, in which reference TRBV11-3 and TRBJ2-2 provide the parts outside the CDR3, is EAGVVQSPRYKIIEKKQPVAFWCNPISGHNTLYWYLQNLGQGPELLIRYENEEAVDDSQLPKDRFSAERLKGVDSTLKIQPAELGDSAVYLCASSQRLAGEFGEMFFGEGSRLTVL.

Points on this clonotype: At one boundary the junction diverges from the germline segment, which might be a read error. V gene TRBV20-1 combines with J gene TRBJ1-5, with D uncertain. The CDR3 has 15 residues. CDR1 and CDR2 from the germline V gene are DFQATT and SNEGSKA (reference sequence). The CDR3 loop is CSARDSYSGYHPQHF. CDR3 in DNA: TGCAGTGCTAGAGATTCATACAGTGGTTATCATCCCCAGCATTTT.

This clonotype turned up a few times. A much larger clone differs from this one at a single base, so this may be a read error. This chain joins TRBV4-1 and TRBJ2-7; D possibly uses TRBD1 or TRBD2 (5 bases each). The CDR3 contains 16 residues. Germline V gene sequence: CDR1 MGHRA, CDR2 YSYEKL. V shed 1 base and J shed 7 bases, with 20 bases lying between them. The DNA for the CDR3 is TGCGCCAGCAGCCAAGGAGGCCGGGACGGGACCAGGGAGCAGTACTTC. The encoded protein is CASSQGGRDGTREQYF.

The rearrangement links TRBV5-1 to TRBJ2-7; 9 positions agree with TRBD1. In germline, CDR1 is SGHRS, CDR2 YFSETQ. This CDR3 contains 14 residues. After removal of 3 bases from V and 7 bases from J, the junction contained 8 bases not matched to a gene. The CDR3 nucleotides read TGCGCCAGCAGCTCGGGACAGGGTTTTGGTGAGCAGTACTTC. This encodes CASSSGQGFGEQYF.

Ten or more counts support this clonotype. This chain joins TRBV7-9 and TRBJ2-3; unclear D gene. V was shortened by 4 bases and J by 0 bases, with 8 bases between the two germline ends. Germline V CDR1 and CDR2: SEHNR, FQNEAQ (reference sequence). The CDR3 contains 14 residues. The CDR3 spells CASSSTVSTDTQYF. CDR3 DNA sequence: TGTGCCAGCAGCTCGACCGTAAGCACAGATACGCAGTATTTT.

This clonotype has ten or more counts. The chain couples TRBV20-1 to TRBJ1-5; TRBD1 aligns across 7 bases. This CDR3 spans 14 amino acids. CDR1 DFQATT and CDR2 SNEGSKA come from the germline V gene (reference sequence). V was pared by 3 bases and J by 4 bases, with 6 bases of the junction left unmatched. CDR3 protein: CSARGTVSNQPQHF. Here the CDR3 DNA reads TGCAGTGCTAGGGGGACAGTTTCAAATCAGCCCCAGCATTTT.

The gene calls are TRBV19 and TRBJ2-7, with TRBD2 matching over 7 bases. The CDR3 covers 16 residues. V lost 4 bases to trimming and J lost 0 bases; unmatched junction nucleotides: 9. Germline V gene data show CDR1 as LNHDA and CDR2 as SQIVND (reference sequence). The CDR3 here is CASSRFSSGSSYEQYF. The CDR3 DNA reads as TGTGCCAGTAGTAGGTTTTCTAGCGGTAGCTCCTACGAGCAGTACTTC. Using reference TRBV19 and TRBJ2-7 for the parts outside the CDR3, the full variable domain is DGGITQSPKYLFRKEGQNVTLSCEQNLNHDAMYWYRQDPGQGLRLIYYSQIVNDFQKGDIAEGYSVSREKKESFPLTVTSAQKNPTAFYLCASSRFSSGSSYEQYFGPGTRLTVT.

Concerning this clonotype: A read error may produce the germline difference seen at one junction end. J is TRBJ2-1 and V is TRBV4-1, with 9 bases aligning to TRBD2. CDR1 is MGHRA, CDR2 YSYEKL, per germline. The CDR3 extends over 16 amino acids. This chain's CDR3 is CVSSQGIIAGANEQFF. The CDR3 region has the DNA TGCGTCAGCAGCCAGGGAATTATAGCGGGAGCAAATGAGCAGTTCTTC.

The chain couples TRBV12-5 to TRBJ1-2; D possibly corresponds to TRBD1 (5 bases). The V and J ends lost 0 bases and 2 bases respectively, with 13 bases between them. The CDR3 runs 16 residues. Looked up from germline, CDR1 is LGHNT and CDR2 is FRNRAP. CDR3 region: CASGLVSRGGNYGYTF. The CDR3 bases are TGTGCTAGTGGTTTGGTATCGAGGGGAGGGAACTATGGCTACACCTTC.

This clonotype was counted many times. The chain uses TRBV6-1 and TRBJ2-7; D gene unclear. Germline V gene lookup returns CDR1 MNHNS and CDR2 SASEGT. The CDR3 length is 12 residues. The ends were cut back, 3 bases at V and 0 bases at J, with 3 bases in the middle. CDR3 sequence reads: CASSDNSYEQYF. CDR3 bases: TGTGCCAGCAGTGACAACTCCTACGAGCAGTACTTC.

The chain couples TRBV5-5 to TRBJ2-7; D unclear. Germline V gene sequence: CDR1 SGHKS, CDR2 YYEKEE (reference sequence). The germline V and J ends were trimmed by 4 bases and 2 bases, with 16 bases remaining between them. The CDR3 length is 15 residues. The CDR3 region has the DNA TGTGCCAGCAGCCACCAATATGGCCCCGCCTACGAGCAGTACTTC. Translated: CASSHQYGPAYEQYF.

This clonotype was seen ten or more times. The J gene is TRBJ1-2, the V gene TRBV3-1, with 7 bases fitting TRBD1. V shed 0 bases and J 3 bases; nucleotides not matched to a gene: 4. This CDR3 region has 15 residues. In germline, CDR1 is LGHDT, CDR2 YNNKEL (reference sequence). The CDR3 reads CASSQERGLYYGYTF. The CDR3 DNA is TGTGCCAGCAGCCAAGAAAGGGGGCTCTACTATGGCTACACCTTC.

This clonotype came up once. With a much larger clone just one base away, this may be a read error. This chain uses TRBV24-1 with TRBJ2-1; possible D gene TRBD1, 5 bases. This CDR3 contains 14 residues. Germline V gene data show CDR1 as KGHDR and CDR2 as SFDVKD. CDR3 region: CATSDSGPDTEQLF. The CDR3 DNA follows: TGTGCCACCAGTGATTCAGGGCCTGACACTGAGCAGCTCTTC.

This clonotype was detected many times. The chain links TRBV6-2 or TRBV6-3 to TRBJ2-1, with D tentatively TRBD1 (6 bases). CDR3 length: 14 amino acids. V was pared by 7 bases and J by 2 bases, with 12 bases between. Germline V gene data show CDR1 as MNHEY and CDR2 as SVGEGT. CDR3 protein: CASILDRTYNEQFF. The CDR3 DNA sequence: TGTGCCAGCATCCTGGACAGAACCTACAATGAGCAGTTCTTC.

The sample holds many counts of this clonotype. V and J are TRBV7-2 and TRBJ2-6, with a possible D match to TRBD2 (5 bases). CDR1 and CDR2 (germline): SGHTA, FQGNSA. The CDR3 is 16 amino acids. V gave up 1 base and J gave up 1 base, with 8 bases separating them. CDR3 loop: CASSLVRVSGANVLTF. Here the CDR3 DNA reads TGTGCCAGCAGCTTAGTGCGGGTATCTGGGGCCAACGTCCTGACTTTC. The full variable domain, with the rest looked up from reference TRBV7-2 and TRBJ2-6, is GAGVSQSPSNKVTEKGKDVELRCDPISGHTALYWYRQSLGQGLEFLIYFQGNSAPDKSGLPSDRFSAERTGGSVSTLTIQRTQQEDSAVYLCASSLVRVSGANVLTFGAGSRLTVL.

This clonotype was counted only a few times. Relative to the germline gene, one junction end is altered; a read error may explain this. The chain is built from TRBV4-1 and TRBJ1-6, with D possibly TRBD1 on 5 matching bases. The CDR3 runs to 14 residues. Germline V CDR1 and CDR2: MGHRA, YSYEKL. The chain's CDR3 is CAGSQSGMGSPLHF. As DNA, the CDR3 is TGCGCCGGCAGCCAATCAGGGATGGGTTCACCCCTCCACTTT.

This clonotype occurred many times. The V and J genes are TRBV6-1 and TRBJ1-5; TRBD1 might be the D (5 bases). There are 15 residues in the CDR3. Germline CDR1 reads MNHNS; CDR2 reads SASEGT. The V end was cut by 5 bases, the J end by 2 bases, with 13 bases between. The CDR3 spells CASSPQGLGNQPQHF. CDR3 bases: TGTGCCAGCAGTCCCCAGGGTTTAGGCAATCAGCCCCAGCATTTT.

This clonotype was recorded a few times. The chain links TRBV5-5 to TRBJ2-1; D call uncertain. This CDR3 comprises 14 residues. V shed 0 bases and J shed 6 bases, with 10 bases lying between them. The germline gives CDR1 SGHKS, CDR2 YYEKEE (reference sequence). The CDR3 DNA is TGTGCCAGCAGCTTGGCTCTAGTGGCCAATGAGCAGTTCTTC. Protein product: CASSLALVANEQFF. Complete variable domain (other parts from reference TRBV5-5 and TRBJ2-1): DAGVTQSPTHLIKTRGQQVTLRCSPISGHKSVSWYQQVLGQGPQFIFQYYEKEERGRGNFPDRFSARQFPNYSSELNVNALLLGDSALYLCASSLALVANEQFFGPGTRLTVL.